This record covers a single TCR beta chain. The antigen is unknown. The data were obtained in a study of a mutant IDH1 vaccine in newly diagnosed glioma. In the study overall: Radiotherapy alone preceded vaccination by 4-6 weeks; alternatively, vaccination started with temozolomide cycles. Patients arrived already treated with radiotherapy, temozolomide, or both, most having had both.

V lost 4 bases to trimming and J lost 7 bases, with 17 bases between them. The length of the CDR3 is 14 residues. CDR1 is SGHRS and CDR2 is YFSETQ in the germline V gene. Here immunoSEQ multiplex PCR was the method, and the copy in TCRdb shows in-frame clones only, minus some. The table lists about 94,000 clones, roughly 90% of them singletons. The time point denotes: week 47, end of study. Topical imiquimod accompanied each vaccine dose, which consisted of 300 ug of mutant IDH1 20-mer peptide. The chain joins TRBV5-1 to TRBJ1-1, with D hard to call. This receptor was obtained from a woman in her forties or fifties with glioma. The material was PBMCs, obtained from a glioma patient whose treatment included an IDH1 peptide vaccine. The CDR3 nucleotides read TGCGCCAGCAGCCCCGCGAGCGGCGGGTTTGAAGCTTTCTTT. Its protein is CASSPASGGFEAFF.